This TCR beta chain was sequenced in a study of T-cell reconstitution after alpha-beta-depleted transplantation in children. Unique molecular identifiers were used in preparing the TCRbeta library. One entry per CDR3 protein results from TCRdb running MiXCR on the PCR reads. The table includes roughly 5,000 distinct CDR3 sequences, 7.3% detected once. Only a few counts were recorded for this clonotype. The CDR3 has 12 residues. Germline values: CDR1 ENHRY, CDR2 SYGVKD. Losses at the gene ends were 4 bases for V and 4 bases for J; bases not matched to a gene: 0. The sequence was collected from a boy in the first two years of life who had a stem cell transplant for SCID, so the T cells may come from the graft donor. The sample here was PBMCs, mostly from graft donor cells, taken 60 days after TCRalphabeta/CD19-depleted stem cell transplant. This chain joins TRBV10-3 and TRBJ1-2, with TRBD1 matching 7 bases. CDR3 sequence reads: CAISGQGYGYTF. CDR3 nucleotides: TGTGCCATCAGTGGACAGGGCTATGGCTACACCTTC.